This T cell receptor beta chain was sequenced in a study of technical replicates of blood from a few donors. Only in-frame clones appear in the TCRdb table, and some are missing; sequencing was by immunoSEQ multiplex PCR. The sample lists 80,000 to 90,000 clones; about 95% were seen once. The germline V gene encodes CDR1 MNHEY and CDR2 SVGAGI. V lost 7 bases and J lost 1; bases outside the gene matches: 6. This CDR3 is built from 14 residues. This rearrangement joins TRBV6-5 to TRBJ1-1, with TRBD1 matching over 7 bases. The clonotype originates from a human donor in good health. The sample taken for sequencing was T cells isolated from PBMCs. Written as DNA, the CDR3 is TGTGCCAGCACCGTGACAGGGAAGAACACTGAAGCTTTCTTT. Amino acid sequence: CASTVTGKNTEAFF.